This entry lists 19 T cell receptor beta chains sequenced from one sample in a study of blood T cells in healthy people across ages (dated by TCRdb to the mid-2010s). The library was made by 5' RACE. Sequencer: Illumina HiSeq 2500. The second PCR ran for roughly 7 to 12 cycles and used a J-beta primer mix along with a sample-barcoded 5' primer. TCRdb's own reprocessing of the public reads used fastp at Q25 and MiXCR and kept productive beta chains. One record per CDR3 amino acid sequence lists the most common genes and DNA. The sample table lists about 670,000 distinct CDR3 sequences, under 65% of them with a count of one. The ten largest clones capture roughly 13% of the sample. The specimen sequenced was blood. Receptor source: a woman older than 75 in good health.

To note about this clonotype: At one end, the junction sequence differs from germline, possibly due to a read error. This chain joins TRBV5-1 and TRBJ2-1, with a weak D call TRBD1 (5 bases). The V gene's germline CDR1 is SGHRS and CDR2 YFSETQ. This CDR3 contains 12 residues. The CDR3 DNA is TGCGACAGCAGTCAGGGATACAATGAGCAGTTCTTC. Its protein is CDSSQGYNEQFF.

On this clonotype itself: One end of the junction varies from germline; a read error may be responsible. The chain combines TRBV25-1 with TRBJ1-1; D ambiguous. This CDR3 spans 14 amino acids. Germline V gene sequence: CDR1 MGHDK, CDR2 SYGVNS. The CDR3 region has the DNA TGTGCCAGCAGTGACCCCGGACCGAACGCTGAAGCTTTCTTT. Translation gives CASSDPGPNAEAFF.

This chain uses TRBV9 with TRBJ2-4; D call uncertain. The CDR3 runs 14 residues. V lost 0 bases, J lost 2 bases, and 6 bases lay in between. Germline CDR1 SGDLS, CDR2 YYNGEE. In nucleotides, the CDR3 is TGTGCCAGCAGCGTAGGGAGAACCAAAAACATTCAGTACTTC. Translating gives CASSVGRTKNIQYF.

The chain recombines TRBV21-1 with TRBJ2-3; the D call TRBD2 from the table was never checked on the DNA. TRBV21-1 is given as a pseudogene. The CDR3 has 16 amino acids. CDR3 loop: CASSKVAGRGTDTQYF. The CDR3 DNA follows: TGTGCCAGCAGCAAAGTAGCGGGGAGGGGCACAGATACGCAGTATTTT.

Notes on this clonotype: A much bigger clone sits one base away, suggesting this may be a read error. V is TRBV20-1 and J is TRBJ2-1; D gene uncertain. Germline-derived CDR1 and CDR2 are DFQATT and SNEGSKA (reference sequence). The CDR3 has 12 residues. The CDR3 coding sequence is TGCAGGGCTAGTAGGGCGTACAATGAGCAGTTCTTC. This encodes CRASRAYNEQFF.

The chain is built from TRBV29-1 and TRBJ1-2; D is unresolved. CDR1 is SQVTM and CDR2 is ANQGSEA in the germline V gene. The CDR3 consists of 12 residues. Trimming removed 6 bases at V and 8 bases at J, with 16 bases between. CDR3 amino acids: CSVLLWEYGYTF. In nucleotides, the CDR3 is TGCAGCGTACTTTTATGGGAGTACGGCTACACCTTC.

This clonotype showed up many times. The chain uses TRBV5-1 and TRBJ2-3; D call uncertain. Germline V lookup: CDR1 SGHRS, CDR2 YFSETQ. V was pared by 3 bases and J by 2 bases, with 13 bases between. This CDR3 contains 15 residues. In DNA, the CDR3 is TGCGCCAGCAGCTCCCTAGTTACCACCACAGATACGCAGTATTTT. It codes for CASSSLVTTTDTQYF.

The chain links TRBV7-2 to TRBJ2-5; 11 bases match TRBD2. Looked up from germline, CDR1 is SGHTA and CDR2 is FQGNSA. The CDR3 runs 20 residues. V shed 1 base, J shed 5 bases, and the junction held 18 bases outside the gene matches. The CDR3 sequence is CASSLVPPGDLASGGETQYF. CDR3 nucleotides: TGTGCCAGCAGCTTAGTACCTCCCGGGGACTTGGCTAGCGGGGGGGAGACCCAGTACTTC.

This chain uses TRBV27 with TRBJ2-7; 7 nucleotides line up with TRBD1. The CDR3 is 13 residues long. V lost 8 bases to trimming and J lost 5 bases; unmatched junction nucleotides: 9. Germline V lookup: CDR1 MNHEY, CDR2 SMNVEV (reference sequence). The CDR3 protein is CASGRGQFHEQYF. The CDR3 bases are TGTGCCAGCGGAAGGGGACAGTTTCACGAGCAGTACTTC.

This chain connects TRBV7-8 to TRBJ2-7; either TRBD1 or TRBD2 may fit D (5 bases each). Germline V gene sequence: CDR1 SGHVS, CDR2 FQNEAQ. Trimming took 2 bases from V and 2 from J, leaving 13 bases between them. The CDR3 has 15 amino acids. The CDR3 nucleotides are TGTGCCAGCAGCTTAAGTCAGGGACCCCCCTACGAGCAGTACTTC. This gives the protein CASSLSQGPPYEQYF.

The genes are TRBV5-1 and TRBJ2-3; D gene ambiguous. CDR1 is SGHRS, CDR2 YFSETQ, per germline. This CDR3 has 16 residues. The V gene lost 0 bases and the J gene lost 0 bases, with 11 bases spanning the gap. CDR3: CASSLASWVSTDTQYF. CDR3 DNA sequence: TGCGCCAGCAGCTTGGCCTCTTGGGTCAGCACAGATACGCAGTATTTT.

The genes are TRBV7-9 and TRBJ2-6; D gene unclear. Between the trimmed V and J ends, which lost 1 base and 3 bases, there was a span of 10 bases. In germline, CDR1 is SEHNR, CDR2 FQNEAQ (reference sequence). The CDR3 is 16 amino acids. CDR3 nucleotides: TGTGCCAGCAGCTTAGTTCAGTGGAGTGGGGCCAACGTCCTGACTTTC. Its translation is CASSLVQWSGANVLTF.

This clonotype was seen a handful of times. CDR3 sequence reads: CASKGGLAGGPGLDEQFF. The CDR3 coding sequence is TGTGCCAGCAAAGGCGGACTAGCGGGAGGGCCTGGGCTGGATGAGCAGTTCTTC. The V call is TRBV7-9, the J call TRBJ2-1; 15 bases match TRBD2. J was trimmed by 8 bases and V by 7 bases; bases with no gene match: 15. The CDR3 contains 18 residues. Germline values: CDR1 SEHNR, CDR2 FQNEAQ (reference sequence).

This clonotype was seen repeatedly, ten times or more. The gene calls are TRBV7-8 and TRBJ1-2; D is perhaps TRBD1 (6 bases). The germline gives CDR1 SGHVS, CDR2 FQNEAQ. The CDR3 length is 16 residues. Trimming pared 4 bases from V and 5 bases from J, leaving 20 bases between. The CDR3 DNA is TGTGCCAGCAGCTCCGAGGTCGGGGGGCGACGGTATGGCTACACCTTC. This gives the protein CASSSEVGGRRYGYTF. Complete variable domain (other parts from reference TRBV7-8 and TRBJ1-2): GAGVSQSPRYKVAKRGQDVALRCDPISGHVSLFWYQQALGQGPEFLTYFQNEAQLDKSGLPSDRFFAERPEGSVSTLKIQRTQQEDSAVYLCASSSEVGGRRYGYTFGSGTRLTVV.

The CDR3 coding sequence is TGCAGTGCTGACCGCCTTCAAGAGACCCAGTACTTC. Amino acid sequence: CSADRLQETQYF. The chain recombines TRBV20-1 with TRBJ2-5; no clear D gene. V lost 5 bases and J lost 2, with 9 bases in between. Looked up from germline, CDR1 is DFQATT and CDR2 is SNEGSKA (reference sequence). The CDR3 runs to 12 residues.

This clonotype was picked up many times. This chain joins TRBV20-1 and TRBJ2-1; no reliable D call. This CDR3 comprises 13 residues. The V and J ends lost 2 bases and 7 bases respectively, with 12 bases between them. Germline lookup yields CDR1 DFQATT and CDR2 SNEGSKA (reference sequence). Here the CDR3 reads CSARSNRDNEQFF. CDR3 nucleotides: TGCAGTGCTAGAAGCAATCGTGATAATGAGCAGTTCTTC.

This chain uses TRBV29-1 with TRBJ2-1, with TRBD2 matching 11 bases. Germline V gives CDR1 SQVTM, CDR2 ANQGSEA. V gave up 5 bases and J gave up 8 bases; unmatched junction bases: 14. This CDR3 is 16 amino acids long. The CDR3 DNA is TGCAGCGTTCTGGGGCTAGCGGGGGGACCATGGGATGAGCAGTTCTTC. The encoded protein is CSVLGLAGGPWDEQFF.

The V call is TRBV6-6, the J call TRBJ2-1; 9 positions agree with TRBD2. The J segment lost 4 bases and the V segment lost 6 bases, leaving 7 bases of the junction unmatched. CDR1 is MNHNY, CDR2 SVGAGI, per germline (reference sequence). CDR3 length equals 15 residues. CDR3 protein: CASSDSGGLYNEQFF. Here the CDR3 DNA reads TGTGCCAGCAGCGACAGCGGGGGGTTATACAATGAGCAGTTCTTC.

The chain employs TRBV12-3 or TRBV12-4 and TRBJ2-7, with 13 bases identical to TRBD2. The CDR3 is 15 amino acids. Trimming removed 6 bases from V and 7 bases from J; junction bases left unmatched: 9. DNA for the CDR3: TGTGCCAGCAGACTAGCGGGAGGGCCCTCGGGGGAGCAGTACTTC. Translation gives CASRLAGGPSGEQYF.